This T cell receptor (beta chain) appears in the sequencing data of a study of identical twins. Notes on the study in general: The abundant beta clonotypes from cord blood had fewer insertions, and memory repertoires had none of this.

One entry per CDR3 protein, called by TCRdb with MiXCR from the 5' RACE reads. The sample has just under 650,000 distinct CDR3 sequences, roughly 6.6% seen once; the top ten hold roughly 1.6%. With regard to this clonotype: No antigen is known for it.

These same data were also listed under a study on yellow fever vaccine responses in identical twins.

This TCR came from a woman between 18 and 29 years old in good health. The specimen sequenced was PBMCs.

CDR3 protein: CASSLEGTGGFDEQYF. The CDR3 bases are TGCGCCAGCAGCTTGGAAGGGACAGGGGGTTTTGACGAGCAGTACTTC. The rearrangement uses TRBV5-1 and TRBJ2-7; 11 nucleotides line up with TRBD1. This CDR3 comprises 16 residues. Germline V gives CDR1 SGHRS, CDR2 YFSETQ. V shed 0 bases and J 5 bases; nucleotides not matched to a gene: 7.